This TCR beta chain was captured by sequencing in a study of memory CD8 T cells in hepatitis C reinfection. The protocol was immunoSEQ multiplex PCR, while the TCRdb copy is restricted to in-frame clones and leaves out a portion. The table includes approximately 49,000 clones, 89% detected once. The J segment lost 7 bases and the V segment lost 8 bases, leaving 17 bases of the junction unmatched. The CDR3 sequence is 15 residues long. From germline, CDR1 is MNHEY and CDR2 SMNVEV (reference sequence). The time point here: late/post reinfection, 12 to 24 weeks after detection. Sorted cells were sequenced directly ex vivo without any in vitro expansion.

The genes are TRBV27 and TRBJ2-7, with 7 bases aligning to TRBD2. The sample consisted of naive CD8+ T cells sorted from blood. The source is a man younger than 35 with hepatitis C virus infection. CDR3 protein: CASGPGSGYLVEQYF. The DNA for the CDR3 is TGTGCCAGCGGGCCTGGTAGCGGGTATCTGGTAGAGCAGTACTTC.